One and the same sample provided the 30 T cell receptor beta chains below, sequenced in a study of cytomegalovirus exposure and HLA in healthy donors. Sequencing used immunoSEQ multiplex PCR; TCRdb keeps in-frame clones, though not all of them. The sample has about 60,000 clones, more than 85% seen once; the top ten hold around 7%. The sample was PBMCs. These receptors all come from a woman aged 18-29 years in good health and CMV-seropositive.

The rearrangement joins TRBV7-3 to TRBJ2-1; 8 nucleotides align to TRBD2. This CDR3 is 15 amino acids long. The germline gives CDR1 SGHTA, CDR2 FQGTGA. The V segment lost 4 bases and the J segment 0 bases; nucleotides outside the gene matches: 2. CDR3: CASSSGGASYNEQFF. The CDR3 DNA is TGTGCCAGCAGCTCCGGGGGGGCCTCCTACAATGAGCAGTTCTTC.

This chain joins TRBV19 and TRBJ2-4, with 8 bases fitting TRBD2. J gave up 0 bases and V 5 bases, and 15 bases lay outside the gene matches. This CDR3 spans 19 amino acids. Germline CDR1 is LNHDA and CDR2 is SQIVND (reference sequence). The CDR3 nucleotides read TGTGCCAGTAGTGCGGCGGCGGGAGGCCGGGGGGTAGCCAAAAACATTCAGTACTTC. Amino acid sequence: CASSAAAGGRGVAKNIQYF.

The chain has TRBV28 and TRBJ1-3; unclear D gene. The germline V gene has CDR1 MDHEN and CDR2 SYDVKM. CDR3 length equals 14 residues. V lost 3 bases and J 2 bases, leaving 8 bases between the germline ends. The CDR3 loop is CASSFSGAGNTIYF. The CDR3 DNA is TGTGCCAGCAGTTTTTCTGGAGCTGGAAACACCATATATTTT.

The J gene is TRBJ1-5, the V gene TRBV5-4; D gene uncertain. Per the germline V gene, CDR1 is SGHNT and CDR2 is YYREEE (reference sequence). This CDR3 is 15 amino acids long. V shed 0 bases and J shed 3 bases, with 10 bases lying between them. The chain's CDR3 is CASSLDGRDNQPQHF. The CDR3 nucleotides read TGTGCCAGCAGCTTGGATGGACGGGACAATCAGCCCCAGCATTTT. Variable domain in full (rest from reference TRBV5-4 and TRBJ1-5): ETGVTQSPTHLIKTRGQQVTLRCSSQSGHNTVSWYQQALGQGPQFIFQYYREEENGRGNFPPRFSGLQFPNYSSELNVNALELDDSALYLCASSLDGRDNQPQHFGDGTRLSIL.

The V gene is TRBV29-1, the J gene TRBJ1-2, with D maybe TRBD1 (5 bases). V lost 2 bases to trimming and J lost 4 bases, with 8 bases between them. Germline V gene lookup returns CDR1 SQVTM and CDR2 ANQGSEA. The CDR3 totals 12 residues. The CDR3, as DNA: TGCAGCGTTGAACAGGGCCTCTATGGCTACACCTTC. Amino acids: CSVEQGLYGYTF.

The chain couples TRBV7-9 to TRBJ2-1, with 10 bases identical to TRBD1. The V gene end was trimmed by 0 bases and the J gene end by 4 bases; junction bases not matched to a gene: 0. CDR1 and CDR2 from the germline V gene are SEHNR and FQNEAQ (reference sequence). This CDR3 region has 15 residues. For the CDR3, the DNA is TGTGCCAGCAGCTTAGCGGGACAGGGGTACAATGAGCAGTTCTTC. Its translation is CASSLAGQGYNEQFF.

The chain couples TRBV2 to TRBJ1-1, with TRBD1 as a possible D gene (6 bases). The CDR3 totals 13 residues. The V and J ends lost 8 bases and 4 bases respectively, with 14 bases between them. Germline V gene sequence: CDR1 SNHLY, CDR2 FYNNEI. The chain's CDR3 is CASGGHPGTEAFF. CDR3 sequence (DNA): TGTGCCAGCGGGGGCCACCCCGGCACTGAAGCTTTCTTT.

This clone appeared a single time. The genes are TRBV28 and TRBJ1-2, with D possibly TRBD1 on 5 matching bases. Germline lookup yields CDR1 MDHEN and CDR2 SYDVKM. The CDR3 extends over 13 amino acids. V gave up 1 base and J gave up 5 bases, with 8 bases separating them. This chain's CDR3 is CASSLYRSYGYTF. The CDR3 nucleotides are TGTGCCAGCAGTTTATACAGGAGTTATGGCTACACCTTC.

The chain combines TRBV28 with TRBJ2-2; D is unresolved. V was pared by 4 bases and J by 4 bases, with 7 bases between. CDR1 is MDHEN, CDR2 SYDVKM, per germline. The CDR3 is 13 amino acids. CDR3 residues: CASSSPLTGELFF. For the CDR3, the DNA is TGTGCCAGCAGTTCCCCCCTCACCGGGGAGCTGTTTTTT.

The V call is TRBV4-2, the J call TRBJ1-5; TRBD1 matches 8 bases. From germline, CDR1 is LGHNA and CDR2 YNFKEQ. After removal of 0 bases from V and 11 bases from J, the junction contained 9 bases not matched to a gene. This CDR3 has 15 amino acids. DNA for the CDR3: TGTGCCAGCAGCCAAGAATCAGGGGGCCCTTTCGCCCAGCATTTT. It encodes CASSQESGGPFAQHF.

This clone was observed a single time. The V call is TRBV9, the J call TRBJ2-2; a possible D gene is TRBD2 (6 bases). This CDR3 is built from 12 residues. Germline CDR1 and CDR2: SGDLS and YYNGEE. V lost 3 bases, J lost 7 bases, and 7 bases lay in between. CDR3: CASSAEGGELFF. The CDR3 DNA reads TGTGCCAGCAGCGCGGAGGGCGGGGAGCTGTTTTTT.

In nucleotides, the CDR3 is TGTGCCAGCAGCTCACAAGACAGGAACACTGAAGCTTTCTTT. This codes for CASSSQDRNTEAFF. The genes are TRBV5-4 and TRBJ1-1; possibly TRBD1 for D (5 bases). Germline V gives CDR1 SGHNT, CDR2 YYREEE (reference sequence). The CDR3 sequence is 14 residues long. V was trimmed by 3 bases and J by 1 base, leaving 10 bases between them.

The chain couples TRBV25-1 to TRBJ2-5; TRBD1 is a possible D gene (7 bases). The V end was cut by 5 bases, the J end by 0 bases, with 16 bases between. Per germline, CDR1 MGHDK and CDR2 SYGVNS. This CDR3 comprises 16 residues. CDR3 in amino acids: CASSPGGKGYQETQYF. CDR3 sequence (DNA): TGTGCCAGCAGTCCAGGGGGGAAGGGGTACCAAGAGACCCAGTACTTC.

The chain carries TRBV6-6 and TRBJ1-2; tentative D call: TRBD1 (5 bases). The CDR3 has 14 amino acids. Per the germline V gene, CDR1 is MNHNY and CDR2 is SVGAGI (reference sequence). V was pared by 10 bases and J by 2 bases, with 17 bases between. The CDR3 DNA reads TGTGCCACCCGGGCCCGACAGTTCAACTATGGCTACACCTTC. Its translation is CATRARQFNYGYTF.

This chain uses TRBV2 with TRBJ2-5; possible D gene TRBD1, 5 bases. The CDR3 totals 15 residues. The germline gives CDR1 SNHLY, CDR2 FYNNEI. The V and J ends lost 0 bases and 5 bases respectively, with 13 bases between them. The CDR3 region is CASSEASGFGETQYF. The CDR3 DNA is TGTGCCAGCAGTGAAGCCTCAGGGTTTGGTGAGACCCAGTACTTC.

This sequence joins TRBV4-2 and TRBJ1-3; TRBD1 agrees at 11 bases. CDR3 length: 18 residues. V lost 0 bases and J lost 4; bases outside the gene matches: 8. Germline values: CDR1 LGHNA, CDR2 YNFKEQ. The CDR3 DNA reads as TGTGCCAGCAGCCAAGATCCCGGACAGGGGGCGTCAGGAAACACCATATATTTT. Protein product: CASSQDPGQGASGNTIYF.

CDR3 in amino acids: CASSAGTSERGPQYF. The CDR3 region has the DNA TGTGCCAGCAGCGCAGGCACTAGTGAACGAGGTCCGCAGTATTTT. The chain carries TRBV4-2 and TRBJ2-3; D may be TRBD2 (5 bases). Trimming took 5 bases from V and 10 from J, leaving 22 bases between them. This CDR3 has 15 residues. Germline lookup yields CDR1 LGHNA and CDR2 YNFKEQ.

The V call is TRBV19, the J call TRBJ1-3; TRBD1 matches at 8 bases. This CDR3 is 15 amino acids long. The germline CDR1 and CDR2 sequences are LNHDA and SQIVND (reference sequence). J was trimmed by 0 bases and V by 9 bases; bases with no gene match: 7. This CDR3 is CASLSGTGSGNTIYF. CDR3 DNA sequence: TGTGCCAGCCTGTCCGGGACAGGCTCTGGAAACACCATATATTTT.

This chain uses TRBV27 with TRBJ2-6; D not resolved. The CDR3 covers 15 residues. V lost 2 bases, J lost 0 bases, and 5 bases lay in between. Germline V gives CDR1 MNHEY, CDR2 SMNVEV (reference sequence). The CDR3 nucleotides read TGTGCCAGCAGTTTAGAGTACTCTGGGGCCAACGTCCTGACTTTC. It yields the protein CASSLEYSGANVLTF.

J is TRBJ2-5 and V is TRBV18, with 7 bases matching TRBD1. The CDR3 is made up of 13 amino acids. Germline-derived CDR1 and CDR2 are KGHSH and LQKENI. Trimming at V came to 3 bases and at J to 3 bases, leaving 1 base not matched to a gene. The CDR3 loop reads CASSPGTEETQYF. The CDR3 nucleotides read TGTGCCAGCTCACCCGGGACAGAAGAGACCCAGTACTTC.

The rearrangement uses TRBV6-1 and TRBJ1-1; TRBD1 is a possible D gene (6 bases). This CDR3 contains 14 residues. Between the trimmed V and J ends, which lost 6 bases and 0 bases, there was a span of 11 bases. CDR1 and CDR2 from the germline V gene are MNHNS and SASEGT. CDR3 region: CASRRGGLNTEAFF. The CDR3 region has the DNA TGTGCCAGCAGGAGAGGGGGTCTGAACACTGAAGCTTTCTTT.

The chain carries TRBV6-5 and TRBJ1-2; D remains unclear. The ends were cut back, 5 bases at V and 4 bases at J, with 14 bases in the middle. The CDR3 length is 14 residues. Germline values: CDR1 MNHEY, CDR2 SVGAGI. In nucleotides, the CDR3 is TGTGCCAGCAGTCACCGAACAATTCCCTATGGCTACACCTTC. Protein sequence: CASSHRTIPYGYTF.

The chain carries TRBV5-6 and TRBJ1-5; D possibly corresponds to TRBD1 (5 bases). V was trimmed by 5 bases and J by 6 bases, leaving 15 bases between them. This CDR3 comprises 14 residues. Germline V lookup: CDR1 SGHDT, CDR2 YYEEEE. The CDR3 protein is CASSSGREGQPQHF. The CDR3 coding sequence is TGTGCCAGCAGTTCGGGGCGGGAGGGTCAGCCCCAGCATTTT.

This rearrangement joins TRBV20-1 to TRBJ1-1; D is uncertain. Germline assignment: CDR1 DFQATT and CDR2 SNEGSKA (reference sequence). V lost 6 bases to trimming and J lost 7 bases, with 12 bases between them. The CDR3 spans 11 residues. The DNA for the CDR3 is TGCAGTGCGGAGCCCGGGTTTGAAGCTTTCTTT. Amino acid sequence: CSAEPGFEAFF.

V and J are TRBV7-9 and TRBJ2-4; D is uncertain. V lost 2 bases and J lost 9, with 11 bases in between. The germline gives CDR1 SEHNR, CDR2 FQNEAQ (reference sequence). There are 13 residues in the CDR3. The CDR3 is CASSLRRLGIQYF. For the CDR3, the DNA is TGTGCCAGCAGCTTACGGCGGCTGGGCATTCAGTACTTC.

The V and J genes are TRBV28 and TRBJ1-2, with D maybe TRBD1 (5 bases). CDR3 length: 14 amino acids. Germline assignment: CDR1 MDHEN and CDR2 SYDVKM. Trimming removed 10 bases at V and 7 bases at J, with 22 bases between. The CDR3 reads CATEPAGPRVGYTF. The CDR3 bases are TGTGCCACCGAACCCGCAGGACCCAGGGTTGGCTACACCTTC.

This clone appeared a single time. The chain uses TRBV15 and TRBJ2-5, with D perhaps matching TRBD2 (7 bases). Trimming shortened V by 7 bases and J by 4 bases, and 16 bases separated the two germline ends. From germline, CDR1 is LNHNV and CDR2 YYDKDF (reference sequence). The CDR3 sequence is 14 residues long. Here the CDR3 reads CATNPPGEGETQYF. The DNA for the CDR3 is TGTGCCACCAACCCGCCAGGGGAGGGAGAGACCCAGTACTTC.

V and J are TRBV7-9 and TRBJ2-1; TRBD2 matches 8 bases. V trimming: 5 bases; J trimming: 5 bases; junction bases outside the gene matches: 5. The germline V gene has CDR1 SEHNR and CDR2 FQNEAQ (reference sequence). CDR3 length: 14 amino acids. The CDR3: CASSQTGGDNEQFF. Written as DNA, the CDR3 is TGTGCCAGCAGCCAAACGGGGGGGGACAATGAGCAGTTCTTC.

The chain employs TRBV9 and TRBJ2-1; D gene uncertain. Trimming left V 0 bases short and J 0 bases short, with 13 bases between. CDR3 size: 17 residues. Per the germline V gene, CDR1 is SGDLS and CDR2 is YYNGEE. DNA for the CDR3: TGTGCCAGCAGCGTAGAAGTTAGCCGTAGCTCCTACAATGAGCAGTTCTTC. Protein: CASSVEVSRSSYNEQFF.

The CDR3 reads CASSLIRDSNTGELFF. The CDR3 DNA sequence: TGTGCCAGCAGCTTAATCCGGGATTCGAACACCGGGGAGCTGTTTTTT. V is TRBV5-6 and J is TRBJ2-2, with a possible D match to TRBD2 (5 bases). V was clipped by 2 bases and J by 0 bases, with 11 bases between them. Germline V CDR1 and CDR2: SGHDT, YYEEEE. The CDR3 is made up of 16 amino acids.